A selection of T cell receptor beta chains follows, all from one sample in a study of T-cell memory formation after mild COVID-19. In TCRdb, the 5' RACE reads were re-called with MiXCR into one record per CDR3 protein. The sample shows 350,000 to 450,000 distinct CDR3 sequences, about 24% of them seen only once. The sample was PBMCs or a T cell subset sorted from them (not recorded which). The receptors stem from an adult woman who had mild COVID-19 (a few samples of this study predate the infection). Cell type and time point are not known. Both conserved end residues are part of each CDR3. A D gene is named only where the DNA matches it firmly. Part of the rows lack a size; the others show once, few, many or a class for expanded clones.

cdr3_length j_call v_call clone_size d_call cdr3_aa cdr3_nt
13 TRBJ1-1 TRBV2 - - CATTAVGNTEAFF TGTGCCACCACTGCGGTGGGGAACACTGAAGCTTTCTTT
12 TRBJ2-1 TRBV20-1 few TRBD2 CSARGLAGGQFF TGCAGTGCTAGGGGACTAGCGGGGGGGCAGTTCTTC
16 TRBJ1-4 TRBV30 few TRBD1 CAWIPTGAWRSEKLFF TGTGCCTGGATCCCCACAGGGGCTTGGAGATCGGAAAAACTGTTTTTT
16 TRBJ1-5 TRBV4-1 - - CASSQDRDSGNQPQHF TGCGCCAGCAGCCAAGATCGAGACAGTGGCAATCAGCCCCAGCATTTT
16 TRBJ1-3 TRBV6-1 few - CASTRAGSSSGNTIYF TGTGCCAGCACTAGGGCAGGGTCAAGCTCTGGAAACACCATATATTTT
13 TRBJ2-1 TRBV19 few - CASGVADYNEQFF TGTGCCAGTGGAGTAGCAGATTACAATGAGCAGTTCTTC
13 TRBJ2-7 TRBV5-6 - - CASSLSGLDEQYF TGTGCCAGCAGCTTATCCGGCTTGGACGAGCAGTACTTC
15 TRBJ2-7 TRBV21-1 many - CASSSSGGRWIGQYF TGTGCCAGCAGCTCCTCCGGGGGCAGGTGGATTGGGCAGTACTTC
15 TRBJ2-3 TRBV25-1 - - CASSLGAGWADTQYF TGTGCCAGCAGCCTAGGGGCAGGGTGGGCAGATACGCAGTATTTT
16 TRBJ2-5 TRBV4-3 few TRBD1 CASSQDIGQASRTQYF TGCGCCAGCAGCCAAGATATAGGACAGGCGTCTAGGACCCAGTACTTC
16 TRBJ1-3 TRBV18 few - CASSPGIQAYGNTIYF TGTGCCAGCTCACCGGGGATTCAGGCTTATGGAAACACCATATATTTT
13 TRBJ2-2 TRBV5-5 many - CASSFSITGELFF TGTGCCAGCAGCTTCTCTATCACCGGGGAGCTGTTTTTT
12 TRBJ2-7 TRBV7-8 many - CASSLSGVEQYF TGTGCCAGCAGCTTATCCGGCGTCGAGCAGTACTTC
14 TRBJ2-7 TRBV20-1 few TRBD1 CSAARTGKFHEQYF TGCAGTGCTGCCCGGACAGGGAAGTTCCACGAGCAGTACTTC
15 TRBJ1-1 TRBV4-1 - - CASSQTGTVNTEAFF TGCGCCAGCAGCCAGACCGGGACGGTGAACACTGAAGCTTTCTTT
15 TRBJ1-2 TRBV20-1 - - CSARDPRGGRDGYTF TGCAGTGCTAGAGACCCCCGGGGGGGACGGGATGGCTACACCTTC
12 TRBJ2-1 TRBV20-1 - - CSARGPAGEQFF TGCAGTGCTAGGGGACCTGCCGGTGAGCAGTTCTTC
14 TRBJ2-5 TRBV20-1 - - CSAPGPLAPETQYF TGCAGTGCTCCTGGGCCCCTAGCCCCTGAGACCCAGTACTTC
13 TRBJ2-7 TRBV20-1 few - CSALRGSSYEQYF TGCAGTGCGCTTAGGGGATCCTCCTACGAGCAGTACTTC
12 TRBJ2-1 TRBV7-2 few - CASSLGRQEQFF TGTGCCAGCAGCTTAGGACGTCAGGAGCAGTTCTTC
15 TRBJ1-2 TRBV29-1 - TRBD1 CSVLDTGTGGYGYTF TGCAGCGTTTTGGACACCGGGACAGGGGGATATGGCTACACCTTC
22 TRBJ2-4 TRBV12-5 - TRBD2 CASGLVRSIGLAETLAKNIQYF TGTGCTAGTGGTTTGGTCCGGAGTATCGGACTAGCGGAAACCCTAGCCAAAAACATTCAGTACTTC
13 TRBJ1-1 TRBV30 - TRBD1 CAWGTGQYTEAFF TGTGCCTGGGGGACAGGACAATACACTGAAGCTTTCTTT
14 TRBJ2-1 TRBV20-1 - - CSARVGSANNEQFF TGCAGTGCTAGAGTGGGGTCTGCGAACAATGAGCAGTTCTTC
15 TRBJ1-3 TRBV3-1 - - CASSRFVNSGNTIYF TGTGCCAGCAGCCGGTTCGTCAACTCTGGAAACACCATATATTTT
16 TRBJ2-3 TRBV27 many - CASSLTGPTGISTQYF TGTGCCAGCAGTTTAACAGGACCGACGGGGATTAGTACGCAGTATTTT
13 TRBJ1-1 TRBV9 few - CASSVTGRSEAFF TGTGCCAGCAGCGTAACAGGGCGATCTGAAGCTTTCTTT
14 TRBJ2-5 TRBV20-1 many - CSARRDLEGATQYF TGCAGTGCGCGGCGGGACCTCGAAGGAGCGACCCAGTACTTC
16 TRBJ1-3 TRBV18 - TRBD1 CASSSKTGNSGNTIYF TGTGCCAGCTCGTCCAAGACAGGGAACTCTGGAAACACCATATATTTT
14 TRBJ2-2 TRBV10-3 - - CAILSGRNTGELFF TGTGCCATCCTATCAGGTCGGAACACCGGGGAGCTGTTTTTT
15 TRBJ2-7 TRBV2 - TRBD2 CASSPEGTRTYEQYF TGTGCCAGCAGTCCCGAGGGGACTAGGACCTACGAGCAGTACTTC
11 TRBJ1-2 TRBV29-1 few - CSPDLYEGYTF TGCAGCCCTGACCTATATGAAGGCTACACCTTC
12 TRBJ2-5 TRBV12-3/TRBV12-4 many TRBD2 CASSSGEETQYF TGTGCCAGCAGCAGCGGGGAAGAGACCCAGTACTTC
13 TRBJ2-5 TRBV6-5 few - CASRDSLRETQYF TGTGCCAGCAGGGATAGTCTAAGAGAGACCCAGTACTTC
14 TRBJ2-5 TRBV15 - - CATSSEAAEETQYF TGTGCCACCAGCAGCGAGGCGGCGGAAGAGACCCAGTACTTC
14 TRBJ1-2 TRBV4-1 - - CASSQVRGSYGYTF TGCGCCAGCAGCCAAGTCAGAGGGAGCTATGGCTACACCTTC
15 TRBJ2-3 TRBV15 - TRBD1 CATSDRDRPTDTQYF TGTGCCACCAGCGACCGGGACAGGCCCACAGATACGCAGTATTTT
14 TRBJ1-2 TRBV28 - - CASSFGTKLGGYTF TGTGCCAGCAGTTTTGGGACGAAATTGGGTGGCTACACCTTC
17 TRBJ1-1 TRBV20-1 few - CSARDRRAPYENTEAFF TGCAGTGCTAGAGATCGTCGGGCGCCGTATGAGAACACTGAAGCTTTCTTT
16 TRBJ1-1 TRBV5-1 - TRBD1 CASSLSGGNLGTEAFF TGCGCCAGCAGCTTGTCAGGGGGCAACTTGGGGACTGAAGCTTTCTTT